The present entry profiles one T cell receptor (beta chain) with its context. No antigen is known for it. The V gene's germline CDR1 is MDHEN and CDR2 SYDVKM. Trimming took 8 bases from V and 5 from J; bases not matched to a gene: 8. The CDR3 runs to 13 residues. The data originate from a study of Tregs in tolerant kidney transplant recipients. Recipients received nonmyeloablative bone marrow transplants from related graft donors, with transient mixed chimerism. Unstimulated regulatory T cells (CD4+CD25+CD127-), CD4+CD25- non-regulatory cells, CD4 and CD8 cells were FACS-sorted from thawed PBMCs. Generated by immunoSEQ multiplex PCR, the TCRdb table keeps only in-frame clones and is missing some. The data show tens of thousands of clones, with approximately 93% seen just once and 1.6% held by the top ten. Study-level findings and limits: Tregs expanded with activated donor B cells seemed most donor-specific. Antigen-driven expansion was suggested because donor-specific Tregs expanded more than all Tregs in tolerant patients. Validation in larger populations is needed because few patients were studied.

The chain links TRBV28 to TRBJ1-1, with 7 positions matching TRBD1. Sequencing was performed on CD4+ T cells from blood (PBMCs), taken 12 months after the transplant. This TCR was recovered from a human patient who received a combined kidney and bone marrow transplant. Some T cells may be transferred from the graft donor. The CDR3 DNA reads TGTGCCAGCGCCTTACAGGGGAATACTGAAGCTTTCTTT. Translated, it gives CASALQGNTEAFF.